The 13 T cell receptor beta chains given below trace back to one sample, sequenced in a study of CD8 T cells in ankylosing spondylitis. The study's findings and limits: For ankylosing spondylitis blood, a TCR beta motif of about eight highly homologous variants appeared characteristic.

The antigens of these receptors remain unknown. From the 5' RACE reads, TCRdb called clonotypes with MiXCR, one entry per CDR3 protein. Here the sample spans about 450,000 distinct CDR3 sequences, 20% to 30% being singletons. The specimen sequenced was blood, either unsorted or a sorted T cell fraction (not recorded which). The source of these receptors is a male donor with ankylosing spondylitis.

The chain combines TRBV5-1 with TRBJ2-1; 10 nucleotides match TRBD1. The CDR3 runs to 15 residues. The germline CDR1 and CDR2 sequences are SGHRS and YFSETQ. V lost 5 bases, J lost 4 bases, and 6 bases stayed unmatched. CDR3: CASRQDRGFYNEQFF. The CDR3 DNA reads TGCGCCAGCAGACAGGACAGGGGGTTTTACAATGAGCAGTTCTTC.

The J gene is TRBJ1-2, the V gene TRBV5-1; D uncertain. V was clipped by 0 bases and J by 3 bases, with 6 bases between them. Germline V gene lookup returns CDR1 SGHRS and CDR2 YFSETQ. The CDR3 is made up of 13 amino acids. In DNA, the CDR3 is TGCGCCAGCAGCTTGGACATTTACTATGGCTACACCTTC. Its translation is CASSLDIYYGYTF.

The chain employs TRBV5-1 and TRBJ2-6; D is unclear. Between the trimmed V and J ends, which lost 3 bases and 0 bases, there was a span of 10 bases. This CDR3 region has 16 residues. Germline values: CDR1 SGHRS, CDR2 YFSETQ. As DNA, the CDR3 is TGCGCCAGCAGCTCGGACGTTAGCTCTGGGGCCAACGTCCTGACTTTC. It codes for CASSSDVSSGANVLTF. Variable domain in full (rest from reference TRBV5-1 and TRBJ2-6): KAGVTQTPRYLIKTRGQQVTLSCSPISGHRSVSWYQQTPGQGLQFLFEYFSETQRNKGNFPGRFSGRQFSNSRSEMNVSTLELGDSALYLCASSSDVSSGANVLTFGAGSRLTVL.

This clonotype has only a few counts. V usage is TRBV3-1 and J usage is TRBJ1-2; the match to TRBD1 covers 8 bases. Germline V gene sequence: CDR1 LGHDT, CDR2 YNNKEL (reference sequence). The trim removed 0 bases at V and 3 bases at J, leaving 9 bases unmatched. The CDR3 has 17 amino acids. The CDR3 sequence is CASSQDLRRGLDYGYTF. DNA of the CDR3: TGTGCCAGCAGCCAAGACCTTCGCAGGGGGCTGGACTATGGCTACACCTTC.

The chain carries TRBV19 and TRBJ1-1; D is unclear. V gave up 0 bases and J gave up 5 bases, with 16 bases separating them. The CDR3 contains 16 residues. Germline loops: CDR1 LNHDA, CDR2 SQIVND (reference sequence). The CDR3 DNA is TGTGCCAGTAGTATAGATGGTCGGGTGGCGGGGACTGAAGCTTTCTTT. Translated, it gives CASSIDGRVAGTEAFF.

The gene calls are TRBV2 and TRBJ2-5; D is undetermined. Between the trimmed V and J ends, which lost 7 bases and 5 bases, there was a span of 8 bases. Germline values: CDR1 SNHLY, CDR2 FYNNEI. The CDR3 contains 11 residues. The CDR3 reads CASTSLETQYF. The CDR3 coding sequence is TGTGCCAGCACCTCCCTGGAGACCCAGTACTTC.

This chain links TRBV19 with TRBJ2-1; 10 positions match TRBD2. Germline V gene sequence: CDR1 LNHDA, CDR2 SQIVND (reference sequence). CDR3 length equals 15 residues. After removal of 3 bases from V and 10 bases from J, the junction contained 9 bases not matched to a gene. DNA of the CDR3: TGTGCCAGTAGTATCCATAGGACTAGCGGTTGGGAGCAGTTCTTC. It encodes CASSIHRTSGWEQFF.

Here the CDR3 DNA reads TGTGCCAGCAGCTTGGACCCTCGTCGCGGCCACGGCTACGAGCAGTACTTC. Translating it yields CASSLDPRRGHGYEQYF. The chain uses TRBV3-1 and TRBJ2-7, with D unclear. Germline CDR1 and CDR2: LGHDT and YNNKEL (reference sequence). Trimming took 5 bases from V and 3 from J, leaving 23 bases between them. The CDR3 is 17 amino acids.

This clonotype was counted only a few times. This CDR3 reads CSAQTGPQGETQYF. In nucleotides, the CDR3 is TGCAGTGCACAAACAGGGCCCCAAGGGGAGACCCAGTACTTC. The gene calls are TRBV20-1 and TRBJ2-5, with D tentatively TRBD1 (6 bases). V lost 6 bases, J lost 5 bases, and 19 bases lay in between. The CDR3 totals 14 residues. Per germline, CDR1 DFQATT and CDR2 SNEGSKA (reference sequence).

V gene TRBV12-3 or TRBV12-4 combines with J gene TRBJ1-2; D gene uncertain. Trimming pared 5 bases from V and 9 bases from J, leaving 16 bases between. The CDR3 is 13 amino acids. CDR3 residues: CASSPRTSGRYTF. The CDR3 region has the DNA TGTGCCAGCAGTCCCCGGACCTCTGGGCGCTACACCTTC.

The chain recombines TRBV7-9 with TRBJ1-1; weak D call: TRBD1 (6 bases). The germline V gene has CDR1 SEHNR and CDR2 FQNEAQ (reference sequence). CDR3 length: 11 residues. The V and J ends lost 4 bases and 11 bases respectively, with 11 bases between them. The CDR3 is CASSYRDTAFF. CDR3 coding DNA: TGTGCCAGCAGCTACCGGGACACTGCTTTCTTT.

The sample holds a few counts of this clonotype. CDR3: CASSPGRYNEKLFF. The CDR3 DNA follows: TGTGCCAGTAGCCCGGGACGGTATAATGAAAAACTGTTTTTT. The J gene is TRBJ1-4, the V gene TRBV19, with D possibly being TRBD1 (5 bases). Trimming shortened V by 6 bases and J by 4 bases, and 12 bases separated the two germline ends. From germline, CDR1 is LNHDA and CDR2 SQIVND (reference sequence). This CDR3 contains 14 residues.

This CDR3 reads CSASGLDEQFF. CDR3 in DNA: TGCAGTGCTAGTGGACTAGATGAGCAGTTCTTC. V is TRBV20-1 and J is TRBJ2-1; 7 bases map to TRBD2. After removal of 3 bases from V and 8 bases from J, the junction contained 1 base not matched to a gene. This CDR3 is 11 amino acids long. Per the germline V gene, CDR1 is DFQATT and CDR2 is SNEGSKA (reference sequence).